This T cell receptor (beta chain) came from a study of blood T cell repertoires in COVID-19. Background on the study: Samples representing acute and convalescent COVID-19 were sourced from the United States, Italy and Spain. T cells, B-cell-depleted T cells, or PBMCs provided the cDNA or gDNA that served as material.

Original analysis: Amplification of reference gene primers was used by the study to estimate nucleated cell counts. Data came from immunoSEQ multiplex PCR; TCRdb stores just in-frame clones and leaves some out. The D gene and trimming were derived from the DNA, and the V and J assignments and clone size from that table. The data show some 150,000 clones, about four fifths seen once. V was shortened by 0 bases and J by 0 bases, with 9 bases between the two germline ends. Per the germline V gene, CDR1 is GTSNPN and CDR2 is SVGIG (reference sequence). CDR3 size: 16 residues. This clone was detected a few times.

The TCR comes from a woman of 80 years or more with acute or convalescent COVID-19. Input material: peripheral blood. The rearrangement joins TRBV30 to TRBJ1-6, with D possibly TRBD1 on 5 matching bases. The chain's CDR3 is CAWSVTGLSYNSPLHF. The CDR3 region has the DNA TGTGCCTGGAGTGTTACAGGCCTCTCCTATAATTCACCCCTCCACTTT.